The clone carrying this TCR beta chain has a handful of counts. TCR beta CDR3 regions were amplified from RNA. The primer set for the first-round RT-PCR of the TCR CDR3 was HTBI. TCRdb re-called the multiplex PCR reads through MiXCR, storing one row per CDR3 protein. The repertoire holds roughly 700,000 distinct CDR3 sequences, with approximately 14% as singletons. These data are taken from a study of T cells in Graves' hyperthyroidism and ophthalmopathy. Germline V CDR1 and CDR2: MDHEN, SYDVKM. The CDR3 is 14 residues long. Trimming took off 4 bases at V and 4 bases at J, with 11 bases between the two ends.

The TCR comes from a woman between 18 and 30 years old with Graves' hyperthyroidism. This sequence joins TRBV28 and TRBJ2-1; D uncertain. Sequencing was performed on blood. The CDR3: CASSWPLGYNEQFF. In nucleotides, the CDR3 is TGTGCCAGCAGTTGGCCCCTAGGTTACAATGAGCAGTTCTTC.